Below, 2 T cell receptor beta chains from the same sample are listed, as sequenced in a study of blood T cell repertoires in COVID-19. TCRdb keeps only in-frame clones here, not all; method: immunoSEQ multiplex PCR. The table includes some 330,000 clones, over 75% detected once. The sample comprised PBMCs or T cells enriched from blood (not recorded which). The receptors derive from a man aged 25-45 years who had recovered from COVID-19.

The chain couples TRBV5-4 to TRBJ2-2, with D maybe TRBD2 (7 bases). V gave up 4 bases and J gave up 4 bases, with 23 bases separating them. The CDR3 contains 18 residues. Looked up from germline, CDR1 is SGHNT and CDR2 is YYREEE (reference sequence). The CDR3 loop reads CASSPPGGAYGRTGELFF. DNA of the CDR3: TGTGCCAGCAGCCCACCTGGGGGGGCATATGGGCGCACCGGGGAGCTGTTTTTT.

The chain recombines TRBV28 with TRBJ2-1; 11 nucleotides match TRBD1. J lost 9 bases, V lost 3 bases, and 10 bases had no gene match. Looked up from germline, CDR1 is MDHEN and CDR2 is SYDVKM. This CDR3 is 16 amino acids long. The CDR3 spells CASSFRGTGGFGEQFF. The CDR3 DNA reads as TGTGCCAGCAGTTTTCGGGGGACAGGGGGTTTTGGTGAGCAGTTCTTC.